The 4 T cell receptor beta chains given below trace back to one sample, sequenced in a study of cytomegalovirus exposure and HLA in healthy donors. PCR amplification relied on 60 Vbeta primers (plus 13 Jbeta primers). The protocol was immunoSEQ multiplex PCR, while the TCRdb copy is restricted to in-frame clones and leaves out a portion. Of about 160,000 clones listed, more than 80% were seen once; the top ten hold about 2.4%. Sequences were obtained from PBMCs. The receptor set was obtained from a male donor in good health and CMV-seronegative.

The V call is TRBV5-1, the J call TRBJ2-7, with 11 bases lining up with TRBD2. After removal of 2 bases from V and 4 bases from J, the junction contained 5 bases not matched to a gene. The CDR3 covers 15 residues. Germline assignment: CDR1 SGHRS and CDR2 YFSETQ. The CDR3: CASSLTGTSGYEQYF. The CDR3 region has the DNA TGCGCCAGCAGCTTAACCGGGACTAGCGGTTACGAGCAGTACTTC.

The chain is built from TRBV1 and TRBJ1-5. TRBV1 constitutes a pseudogene. The CDR3 loop spans 10 amino acids. The CDR3 DNA sequence: TGCACCAGCAGAGCCCGGCCCCAGCATTTT. Its translation is CTSRARPQHF.

The rearrangement joins TRBV7-2 to TRBJ1-2; 9 bases fit TRBD1. Per germline, CDR1 SGHTA and CDR2 FQGNSA. CDR3 length: 15 amino acids. Germline trimming cut 2 bases from V and 4 bases from J; bases unmatched to any gene: 5. The CDR3 is CASSLPDRGVYGYTF. For the CDR3, the DNA is TGTGCCAGCAGCTTACCAGACAGGGGGGTCTATGGCTACACCTTC.

The V call is TRBV7-8, the J call TRBJ2-7, with D possibly being TRBD2 (6 bases). The CDR3 loop spans 14 amino acids. Germline V gene sequence: CDR1 SGHVS, CDR2 FQNEAQ. V was cut by 5 bases and J by 6 bases, with 17 bases left in between. For the CDR3, the DNA is TGTGCCAGCAGCCTCCGGGACTTGGGGGTCGAGCAGTACTTC. It translates to CASSLRDLGVEQYF.